A selection of T cell receptor beta chains follows, all from one sample in a study of T cell repertoires in cytomegalovirus infection. No antigen has been identified for these receptors. TCRdb re-analysed the reads in MiXCR, keeping a single row per CDR3 protein. There are about 830,000 distinct CDR3 sequences in the sample; roughly 33% occur only once, and around 12% lies in the top ten. The specimen comprised cultured CD8+ T cells from PBMCs, sampled from culture after CMV antigen stimulation. Every receptor here comes from a human donor in good health (CMV status not recorded). Some clones in this sample may be carry-over from other donors' samples. CDR3s include the opening cysteine and the closing phenylalanine or tryptophan. Each record gives: clone size, D gene, J gene, V gene, CDR3 protein, CDR3 DNA. The D gene is left open where the match is weak. Clone size is given for some rows only: seen once, a few or many times, or a class if the clone is expanded.

few,-,TRBJ2-5,TRBV25-1,CASSEWVGQETQYF,TGTGCCAGCAGTGAATGGGTGGGACAAGAGACCCAGTACTTC
few,-,TRBJ1-2,TRBV19,CAILGGNGYTF,TGTGCCATCCTAGGGGGAAATGGCTACACCTTC
-,TRBD2,TRBJ2-1,TRBV5-8,CASSLEGLAGWGEDEQFF,TGTGCCAGCAGCTTGGAGGGACTAGCGGGTTGGGGCGAAGATGAGCAGTTCTTC
few,-,TRBJ1-1,TRBV6-5,CASSHTEVTEAFF,TGTGCCAGCAGCCACACAGAGGTCACTGAAGCTTTCTTT
-,TRBD2,TRBJ2-7,TRBV10-3,CALGGGDSYEQYF,TGTGCCCTCGGCGGGGGAGACTCCTACGAGCAGTACTTC
-,TRBD1,TRBJ1-5,TRBV5-6,CASSLRQGYSNQPQHF,TGTGCCAGCAGCTTGAGACAGGGATATAGCAATCAGCCCCAGCATTTT
-,TRBD1,TRBJ1-2,TRBV28,CASSLTGTGGGYGYTF,TGTGCCAGCAGCCTAACCGGGACAGGGGGCGGCTATGGCTACACCTTC
few,-,TRBJ2-3,TRBV2,CASCEAATDTQYF,TGTGCCAGCTGTGAGGCTGCCACAGATACGCAGTATTTT
few,-,TRBJ1-2,TRBV11-2,CASSFWQGAASNYGYTF,TGTGCCAGCAGCTTCTGGCAGGGCGCAGCTTCTAACTATGGCTACACCTTC
-,TRBD1,TRBJ1-1,TRBV19,CACSPRQGSLDTEAFF,TGTGCCTGTAGTCCCCGACAGGGGAGTCTGGACACTGAAGCTTTCTTT
few,-,TRBJ1-2,TRBV7-9,CASSLGTFGYTF,TGTGCCAGCAGCCTAGGGACATTTGGCTACACCTTC
-,-,TRBJ1-4,TRBV6-5,CASSYLFTEATNEKLFF,TGTGCCAGCAGTTACTTATTCACGGAGGCAACTAATGAAAAACTGTTTTTT
-,-,TRBJ1-2,TRBV10-3,CAFRDYYGYTF,TGTGCCTTCCGGGACTACTATGGCTACACCTTC
-,TRBD1,TRBJ2-7,TRBV10-3,CAIRGPRPGQGLPEQYF,TGTGCCATCAGGGGCCCTAGACCGGGACAGGGCTTACCCGAGCAGTACTTC
-,-,TRBJ2-3,TRBV7-6,CASSPIVGSTDTQYF,TGTGCCAGCAGCCCAATAGTGGGGAGCACAGATACGCAGTATTTT
-,TRBD1,TRBJ1-1,TRBV4-3,CASSQDDRVNTEAFF,TGCGCCAGCAGCCAAGATGACAGGGTGAACACTGAAGCTTTCTTT
-,-,TRBJ2-5,TRBV6-1,CASSPISRWPEPTETQYF,TGTGCCAGCAGCCCGATAAGCCGGTGGCCGGAACCTACGGAGACCCAGTACTTC
-,TRBD1,TRBJ1-6,TRBV7-9,CASSHAGTGGKSYNSPLHF,TGTGCCAGCAGCCATGCCGGGACAGGGGGCAAATCCTATAATTCACCCCTCCACTTT
-,-,TRBJ2-7,TRBV27,CASSLGLSGHPYF,TGTGCCAGCAGTTTAGGTTTATCGGGACACCCGTACTTC
-,-,TRBJ2-3,TRBV24-1,CATKSTGTDTQYF,TGTGCCACCAAAAGTACAGGGACAGATACGCAGTATTTT
few,-,TRBJ2-2,TRBV24-1,CATSSAGELFF,TGTGCCACCAGTAGTGCCGGGGAGCTGTTTTTT
-,TRBD2,TRBJ2-1,TRBV13,CASSSTGLAGIDSYNEQFF,TGTGCCAGCAGTTCAACTGGACTAGCGGGGATCGATTCATACAATGAGCAGTTCTTC
many,-,TRBJ2-2,TRBV7-9,CASSLRKQVNTGELFF,TGTGCCAGCAGCTTGCGTAAACAGGTTAACACCGGGGAGCTGTTTTTT
few,TRBD1,TRBJ2-1,TRBV11-2,CASRKGGTGAVNEQFF,TGTGCCAGCAGAAAAGGGGGGACAGGGGCCGTCAATGAGCAGTTCTTC
few,-,TRBJ1-5,TRBV6-2/TRBV6-3,CASSSSSGEDQPQHF,TGTGCCAGCAGTTCCTCGTCAGGGGAAGATCAGCCCCAGCATTTT
-,TRBD1,TRBJ2-1,TRBV7-2,CASSLMAQGAYNEQFF,TGTGCCAGCAGCTTAATGGCACAGGGGGCTTACAATGAGCAGTTCTTC
many,-,TRBJ2-3,TRBV7-2,CASGQSQSGTDTQYF,TGTGCCAGCGGCCAGAGCCAGTCGGGGACAGATACGCAGTATTTT
few,TRBD1,TRBJ2-3,TRBV7-9,CASSPRDRRDTQYF,TGTGCCAGCAGCCCCCGGGACAGGAGGGATACGCAGTATTTT
-,-,TRBJ1-1,TRBV6-2/TRBV6-3,CASSYEMVTEAFF,TGTGCCAGCAGTTACGAGATGGTAACTGAAGCTTTCTTT
-,TRBD1,TRBJ2-1,TRBV4-1,CVSSPKTTGVLYNEQFF,TGTGTCAGCAGCCCGAAAACTACAGGGGTCCTCTACAATGAGCAGTTCTTC
few,-,TRBJ2-1,TRBV12-3/TRBV12-4,CASSFQRYNEQFF,TGTGCCAGCAGTTTCCAGCGCTACAATGAGCAGTTCTTC
-,TRBD2,TRBJ2-7,TRBV20-1,CSARVRGSSEQYF,TGCAGTGCTAGAGTGCGGGGGTCCTCCGAGCAGTACTTC
-,-,TRBJ2-2,TRBV27,CASGGTSNTGELFF,TGTGCCAGCGGGGGGACGTCGAACACCGGGGAGCTGTTTTTT
-,-,TRBJ2-5,TRBV9,CASSRGGGAPRETQYF,TGTGCCAGCAGCCGAGGAGGCGGGGCTCCCCGGGAGACCCAGTACTTC
-,-,TRBJ2-2,TRBV2,CASKDGNLNTGELFF,TGTGCCAGCAAGGACGGGAACTTGAACACCGGGGAGCTGTTTTTT
many,-,TRBJ2-7,TRBV29-1,CSVEDVGDLRTYEQYF,TGCAGCGTTGAAGACGTCGGGGACCTTCGCACCTACGAGCAGTACTTC
-,-,TRBJ2-5,TRBV6-1,CASQTTGEIQYF,TGTGCCAGCCAAACGACGGGAGAGATCCAGTACTTC
-,-,TRBJ1-2,TRBV7-9,CASSLGFGDYGYTF,TGTGCCAGCAGCTTAGGGTTTGGGGACTATGGCTACACCTTC
few,-,TRBJ2-1,TRBV6-8,CASSYGIRSHNEQFF,TGTGCCAGCAGTTACGGAATAAGGTCCCACAATGAGCAGTTCTTC
-,-,TRBJ2-3,TRBV3-1,CASSQDPKDTQYF,TGTGCCAGCAGCCAAGATCCGAAAGATACGCAGTATTTT
few,TRBD1,TRBJ2-5,TRBV7-6,CASSLGSPYDRGQETQYF,TGTGCTAGCAGCTTAGGATCCCCTTACGACAGGGGCCAAGAGACCCAGTACTTC
many,-,TRBJ1-1,TRBV6-1,CASSDKMNTEAFF,TGTGCCAGCAGTGACAAAATGAACACTGAAGCTTTCTTT
-,-,TRBJ2-1,TRBV14,CASSPSGFRDEQFF,TGTGCCAGCAGCCCAAGCGGGTTTCGGGATGAGCAGTTCTTC
-,-,TRBJ2-6,TRBV9,CASSAPQVALSGANVLTF,TGTGCCAGCAGCGCCCCACAGGTGGCCCTCTCTGGGGCCAACGTCCTGACTTTC
once,-,TRBJ1-5,TRBV15,CATSREQSNQPQHF,TGTGCCACCAGCAGAGAACAGAGCAATCAGCCCCAGCATTTT
-,-,TRBJ1-1,TRBV4-1,CASSQDPGGWTEAFF,TGCGCCAGCAGCCAAGATCCGGGGGGTTGGACTGAAGCTTTCTTT
-,TRBD1,TRBJ1-5,TRBV19,CASSISSGTGFVRQPQHF,TGTGCCAGTAGTATATCCTCCGGGACAGGGTTTGTTAGGCAGCCCCAGCATTTT
-,-,TRBJ2-3,TRBV6-2/TRBV6-3,CASYSTRTDTQYF,TGTGCCAGCTATAGCACCCGCACAGATACGCAGTATTTT
-,TRBD2,TRBJ2-3,TRBV7-7,CASSPRLAGADYTDTQYF,TGTGCTAGCAGCCCCAGACTAGCGGGGGCCGACTACACAGATACGCAGTATTTT
-,TRBD2,TRBJ2-2,TRBV4-1,CASSPSLAVTSELFF,TGCGCCAGCAGCCCTTCACTAGCGGTGACTTCTGAGCTGTTTTTT
-,-,TRBJ1-1,TRBV10-3,CASRQIRGTEAFF,TGTGCCTCAAGACAGATCCGGGGCACTGAAGCTTTCTTT
few,TRBD2,TRBJ2-1,TRBV27,CASSLYGLAGGEQFF,TGTGCCAGCAGTTTATATGGACTAGCGGGCGGAGAGCAGTTCTTC
few,-,TRBJ2-5,TRBV7-2,CASSLVPQVRGGWETQYF,TGTGCCAGCAGCTTAGTACCCCAAGTGAGGGGGGGCTGGGAGACCCAGTACTTC
-,-,TRBJ2-7,TRBV4-1,CASSQEIGGSQQYF,TGCGCCAGCAGCCAAGAAATAGGTGGGTCACAGCAGTACTTC
few,TRBD1,TRBJ1-1,TRBV11-2,CASSLYRGRVAGTEAFF,TGTGCCAGCAGCTTGTACAGGGGGAGGGTTGCAGGCACTGAAGCTTTCTTT
-,-,TRBJ2-6,TRBV7-9,CASSTRQASGANVLTF,TGTGCCAGCAGCACCCGACAGGCCTCTGGGGCCAACGTCCTGACTTTC
-,-,TRBJ2-2,TRBV24-1,CATSDEAGELFF,TGTGCCACCAGTGACGAAGCCGGGGAGCTGTTTTTT
-,TRBD2,TRBJ2-1,TRBV12-3/TRBV12-4,CASHGRAQNEQFF,TGTGCCAGCCATGGGAGGGCCCAGAATGAGCAGTTCTTC
few,TRBD1,TRBJ1-2,TRBV5-1,CASSESGGPNYGYTF,TGCGCCAGCAGCGAGTCAGGGGGCCCTAACTATGGCTACACCTTC
once,-,TRBJ1-1,TRBV4-1,CASSQEGQNTEAFF,TGCGCCAGTAGCCAAGAAGGACAGAACACTGAAGCTTTCTTT